This is a list of T cell receptor beta chains from one sample in a study of T cell therapy after organ transplantation. Here immunoSEQ multiplex PCR was the method, and the copy in TCRdb shows in-frame clones only, minus some. Among 45,000 to 60,000 clones, approximately 94% were seen once, and the ten largest hold 2.5% to 3.5%. Their recognized antigens are unknown. The source material was CD8+ T cells from blood, sampled before autologous CMV-specific T cell therapy. All receptors come from a human patient who had received a solid organ transplant and had CMV disease. Both conserved end residues are part of each CDR3. A D gene is named only where the DNA matches it firmly. Not every row has a clone size; where given, it reads once, few, many or a size class.

v_call	clone_size	j_call	d_call	cdr3_aa	cdr3_nt
TRBV11-1	once	TRBJ2-7	TRBD1	CASSWDRGSEQYF	TGTGCCAGCAGCTGGGACAGGGGCAGCGAGCAGTACTTC
TRBV27	NA	TRBJ1-1	NA	CASSLSLKMNTEAFF	TGTGCCAGCAGTTTAAGTCTGAAAATGAACACTGAAGCTTTCTTT
TRBV11-2	NA	TRBJ2-1	NA	CASSLGQGWVFEQFF	TGTGCCAGCAGCTTAGGCCAAGGTTGGGTCTTTGAGCAGTTCTTC
TRBV19	NA	TRBJ1-1	TRBD1	CASSSYRGKDPEAFF	TGTGCCAGTAGTTCGTACAGGGGAAAGGACCCTGAAGCTTTCTTT
TRBV6-1	NA	TRBJ1-2	NA	CASSRTDQIYGYTF	TGTGCCAGCAGCCGGACAGACCAAATCTATGGCTACACCTTC
TRBV6-1	NA	TRBJ2-1	TRBD1	CASSEGAGGSYNEQFF	TGTGCCAGCAGTGAAGGGGCAGGGGGCTCCTACAATGAGCAGTTCTTC
TRBV7-8	once	TRBJ1-5	NA	CASSYGGAGQPQHF	TGTGCCAGCAGCTATGGGGGGGCGGGTCAGCCCCAGCATTTT
TRBV5-6	NA	TRBJ2-2	NA	CASSVENTGELFF	TGTGCCAGCAGCGTCGAGAACACCGGGGAGCTGTTTTTT
TRBV7-8	NA	TRBJ2-7	NA	CASSLALGPEQYF	TGTGCCAGCAGCTTAGCACTAGGGCCCGAGCAGTACTTC
TRBV4-2	NA	TRBJ2-7	TRBD2	CASSPFLGGGRYEQYF	TGTGCCAGCAGCCCGTTCCTGGGGGGGGGACGCTACGAGCAGTACTTC
TRBV27	NA	TRBJ2-7	TRBD1	CASSLGQTFSYEQYF	TGTGCCAGCAGTTTGGGACAGACCTTCTCCTACGAGCAGTACTTC
TRBV29-1	NA	TRBJ2-4	NA	CSADGGSKNIQYF	TGCAGCGCCGACGGAGGGTCCAAAAACATTCAGTACTTC
TRBV4-1	NA	TRBJ2-1	TRBD2	CASSQDRFSGADEQFF	TGCGCCAGCAGCCAAGATCGGTTTAGCGGGGCGGATGAGCAGTTCTTC
TRBV2	NA	TRBJ2-2	NA	CASSEMVQLTGELFF	TGTGCCAGCAGTGAAATGGTGCAGCTCACCGGGGAGCTGTTTTTT
TRBV5-3	NA	TRBJ1-5	NA	CASSRAQGRSWPQHF	TGTGCCAGCAGCAGGGCACAGGGCCGGAGTTGGCCCCAGCATTTT
TRBV11-3	NA	TRBJ2-2	TRBD2	CASSPGLAPTGELFF	TGTGCCAGCAGCCCAGGACTAGCGCCCACCGGGGAGCTGTTTTTT
TRBV27	NA	TRBJ1-6	TRBD1	CASSDRDSPLHF	TGTGCCAGCAGTGACAGGGATTCACCCCTCCACTTT
TRBV30	NA	TRBJ2-2	TRBD1	CAWSSGQGAGELFF	TGTGCCTGGAGCTCGGGACAGGGCGCCGGGGAGCTGTTTTTT
TRBV19	once	TRBJ2-6	NA	CASSELYVSGANVLTF	TGTGCCAGTAGTGAGCTTTACGTCTCTGGGGCCAACGTCCTGACTTTC
TRBV30	NA	TRBJ1-2	NA	CAWSVTWDPNYGYTF	TGTGCCTGGAGTGTAACGTGGGATCCCAACTATGGCTACACCTTC
TRBV5-4	NA	TRBJ1-1	NA	CASSGWEHLNTEAFF	TGTGCCAGCAGCGGCTGGGAACACTTGAACACTGAAGCTTTCTTT
TRBV7-7	once	TRBJ2-1	NA	CASSLTRSHNEQFF	TGTGCCAGCAGCTTAACGCGGAGTCACAATGAGCAGTTCTTC
TRBV7-8	NA	TRBJ1-5	NA	CASSLTGTGNQPQHF	TGTGCCAGCAGCTTAACTGGGACGGGAAATCAGCCCCAGCATTTT
TRBV6-6	once	TRBJ1-3	NA	CASSQDGPNTIYF	TGTGCCAGCAGTCAGGACGGACCGAACACCATATATTTT
TRBV30	NA	TRBJ1-2	NA	CAWSDGFRSGYTF	TGTGCCTGGAGCGACGGATTTCGGAGTGGCTACACCTTC
TRBV7-9	NA	TRBJ2-3	NA	CATASEGRTDTQYF	TGTGCCACCGCCTCAGAGGGACGCACAGATACGCAGTATTTT
TRBV6-5	NA	TRBJ2-1	TRBD1	CASSYRDRGENEQFF	TGTGCCAGCAGTTACCGGGACAGGGGCGAGAATGAGCAGTTCTTC
TRBV7-9	NA	TRBJ2-1	TRBD2	CASSALAAPYNEQFF	TGTGCCAGCAGCGCGCTAGCGGCCCCCTACAATGAGCAGTTCTTC
TRBV19	NA	TRBJ1-1	TRBD1	CASSIETQGVANTEAFF	TGTGCCAGTAGTATAGAAACCCAGGGGGTTGCGAACACTGAAGCTTTCTTT
TRBV7-9	NA	TRBJ2-1	TRBD1	CASSPTSGTGNNEQFF	TGTGCCAGCAGCCCCACATCCGGGACAGGGAACAATGAGCAGTTCTTC
TRBV6-5	NA	TRBJ2-7	TRBD1	CASSYSRQGVGEQYF	TGTGCCAGCAGTTACTCGAGACAGGGGGTGGGCGAGCAGTACTTC
TRBV29-1	NA	TRBJ2-1	TRBD2	CSVEGGGRAPNEQFF	TGCAGCGTTGAGGGGGGCGGGAGGGCCCCCAATGAGCAGTTCTTC
TRBV4-1	NA	TRBJ2-1	NA	CASSQKLLNEQFF	TGCGCCAGCAGCCAAAAACTACTCAATGAGCAGTTCTTC
TRBV15	NA	TRBJ2-1	NA	CATSRDPPDYLTYNEQFF	TGTGCCACCAGCAGAGATCCTCCGGACTATTTAACCTACAATGAGCAGTTCTTC
TRBV6-1	NA	TRBJ1-1	NA	CASTPDPGGITEAFF	TGTGCCAGCACCCCGGACCCCGGAGGTATTACTGAAGCTTTCTTT
TRBV9	NA	TRBJ1-1	TRBD1	CASSPGGEGNTEAFF	TGTGCCAGCAGCCCAGGGGGCGAAGGGAACACTGAAGCTTTCTTT
TRBV4-1	NA	TRBJ2-5	NA	CASSQAPDRYQETQYF	TGCGCCAGCAGCCAAGCCCCCGACAGGTACCAAGAGACCCAGTACTTC
TRBV7-2	NA	TRBJ2-7	TRBD1	CASSLGYRGSEQYF	TGTGCCAGCAGCTTAGGCTACAGGGGGAGCGAGCAGTACTTC
TRBV27	NA	TRBJ1-4	NA	CASSLSPGAFGEKLFF	TGTGCCAGCAGTTTATCGCCAGGGGCTTTTGGTGAAAAACTGTTTTTT
TRBV4-1	NA	TRBJ2-5	TRBD1	CASSQVGTVGTQYF	TGCGCCAGCAGCCAAGTCGGGACAGTCGGGACCCAGTACTTC
TRBV5-1	NA	TRBJ2-7	TRBD1	CASSLEGAGQGYEQYF	TGCGCCAGCAGCTTGGAGGGTGCGGGACAGGGCTACGAGCAGTACTTC
TRBV7-9	NA	TRBJ1-1	NA	CASSARPNTEAFF	TGTGCCAGCAGCGCCCGACCGAACACTGAAGCTTTCTTT